This is a list of T cell receptor beta chains from one sample in a study of cytomegalovirus exposure and HLA in healthy donors. Some clones are missing from TCRdb's copy, which holds only in-frame ones; the method was immunoSEQ multiplex PCR. The table shows under 150,000 clones, with around three quarters occurring only once. The sample comprised PBMCs. Receptors originate from a man aged 25 to 40 in good health and CMV-seropositive. The CDR3 runs from the conserved cysteine through the conserved F or W. The D gene is left open where the match is weak. Not every row has a clone size; where given, it reads once, few, many or a size class.

J gene	V gene	D gene	clone size	CDR3 protein	CDR3 DNA
TRBJ2-1	TRBV28	TRBD2	few	CASRLGTSGTHEQFF	TGTGCCAGCAGGCTGGGGACTAGCGGGACCCATGAGCAGTTCTTC
TRBJ2-6	TRBV5-1	TRBD2	.	CASSPGGGVGANVLTF	TGCGCCAGCAGCCCCGGTGGGGGGGTAGGGGCCAACGTCCTGACTTTC
TRBJ1-5	TRBV6-4	TRBD1	.	CASSPTGNSNQPQHF	TGTGCCAGCAGCCCGACAGGGAATAGCAATCAGCCCCAGCATTTT
TRBJ1-1	TRBV7-9	.	.	CASSLGANTEAFF	TGTGCCAGCAGTCTTGGAGCGAACACTGAAGCTTTCTTT
TRBJ2-3	TRBV7-2	.	.	CASSPFVRVSTDTQYF	TGTGCCAGCAGCCCCTTTGTCAGGGTTAGCACAGATACGCAGTATTTT
TRBJ2-5	TRBV2	TRBD2	.	CASNGGRAMGGQETQYF	TGTGCCAGCAATGGCGGGAGGGCCATGGGAGGTCAGGAGACCCAGTACTTC
TRBJ2-1	TRBV2	TRBD2	few	CASSSRESSLNEQFF	TGTGCCAGCAGTTCGCGGGAGTCGAGTCTGAATGAGCAGTTCTTC
TRBJ2-5	TRBV28	.	.	CASSLGARVEETQYF	TGTGCCAGCAGTTTAGGTGCCAGGGTCGAGGAGACCCAGTACTTC
TRBJ1-2	TRBV2	.	.	CARQPWGANYGYTF	TGTGCCAGGCAACCCTGGGGGGCTAACTATGGCTACACCTTC
TRBJ2-7	TRBV29-1	TRBD2	.	CSVDKAGGDSYYDEQYF	TGCAGCGTTGATAAGGCGGGGGGGGATTCTTATTACGACGAGCAGTACTTC
TRBJ2-3	TRBV18	TRBD2	.	CASSPRLAGVTDTQYF	TGTGCCAGCTCACCGCGACTAGCGGGGGTTACAGATACGCAGTATTTT
TRBJ2-3	TRBV6-5	.	.	CASSYRDLSTDTQYF	TGTGCCAGCAGTTACCGGGATCTTAGCACAGATACGCAGTATTTT